This TCR beta chain is drawn from a study of neurological immune-mediated disorders. There are 12 residues in the CDR3. The V gene lost 6 bases and the J gene lost 2 bases, with 9 bases spanning the gap. Germline loops: CDR1 SGHRS, CDR2 YFSETQ. This clonotype came up many times. TCRdb re-analysed the 5' RACE reads in MiXCR, keeping a single row per CDR3 protein. The sample carries some 29,000 distinct CDR3 sequences, just over 6.5% recorded once. The chain carries TRBV5-1 and TRBJ2-7, with D possibly TRBD1 on 6 matching bases. The sequence was obtained from a woman aged 50 to 65 in good health. Sequenced sample: PBMCs. The chain's CDR3 is CASTGQTYEQYF. The CDR3 bases are TGCGCCAGCACAGGACAGACCTACGAGCAGTACTTC.